Listed here are 17 T cell receptor beta chains from one sample, sequenced in a study of PD-1 blockade in classical Hodgkin lymphoma. Here immunoSEQ multiplex PCR was the method, and the copy in TCRdb shows in-frame clones only, minus some. Of 25,000 to 40,000 clones listed, around three quarters were seen once; the top ten hold approximately 4%. The time point: cycle 4 day 1 (C4D1), after 5 to 7 weeks of nivolumab. Patients all relapsed after autologous stem cell transplantation, and there was variation in brentuximab vedotin exposure. The specimen comprised peripheral blood mononuclear cells (PBMCs), sampled before the fourth cycle of nivolumab. The receptor set was obtained from a human donor with classical Hodgkin lymphoma.

The rearrangement joins TRBV19 to TRBJ1-6; 9 positions match TRBD1. The V segment lost 6 bases and the J segment 15 bases; nucleotides outside the gene matches: 12. The CDR3 contains 14 residues. Germline loops: CDR1 LNHDA, CDR2 SQIVND (reference sequence). The CDR3 nucleotides read TGTGCCAGTAGGATGGGCGGGACAGGGAGTCTCCTCCACTTT. Its translation is CASRMGGTGSLLHF.

The chain is built from TRBV12-5 and TRBJ2-3; the D gene could be TRBD1 or TRBD2 (5 bases each). This CDR3 region has 14 residues. CDR1 LGHNT and CDR2 FRNRAP come from the germline V gene. Trimming removed 4 bases at V and 3 bases at J, with 11 bases between. The CDR3 DNA reads TGTGCTAGTGGTTCCGGGGCTAATACAGATACGCAGTATTTT. The encoded protein is CASGSGANTDTQYF.

V usage is TRBV30 and J usage is TRBJ2-3, with 9 bases matching TRBD1. Trimming at V came to 3 bases and at J to 6 bases, leaving 13 bases not matched to a gene. CDR1 and CDR2 (germline): GTSNPN, SVGIG (reference sequence). CDR3 length equals 16 residues. CDR3 in DNA: TGTGCCTGGAGCGGGGACTTGAAGACAGGGGGTGATACGCAGTATTTT. It specifies CAWSGDLKTGGDTQYF.

The rearrangement uses TRBV4-3 and TRBJ1-2; D is uncertain. The germline V gene has CDR1 LGHNA and CDR2 YSLEER. The CDR3 has 15 amino acids. Trimming shortened V by 0 bases and J by 6 bases, and 14 bases separated the two germline ends. The CDR3, as DNA: TGCGCCAGCAGCCAAGACAGTGGGAGGAGGGATGGCTACACCTTC. This gives the protein CASSQDSGRRDGYTF.

The chain joins TRBV10-3 to TRBJ2-1; TRBD2 aligns across 7 bases. The V gene's germline CDR1 is ENHRY and CDR2 SYGVKD. V gave up 11 bases and J gave up 4 bases; unmatched junction bases: 2. This CDR3 region has 11 residues. CDR3 DNA: TGTGCCTCGGGGGGTTACAATGAGCAGTTCTTC. It encodes CASGGYNEQFF.

V usage is TRBV5-6 and J usage is TRBJ1-5; 7 bases match TRBD1. The CDR3 sequence is 14 residues long. Unmatched junction bases numbered 3, after V lost 4 bases and J lost 2 bases. Germline lookup yields CDR1 SGHDT and CDR2 YYEEEE. CDR3 nucleotide sequence: TGTGCCAGCAGCACTGGACAGGGCAATCAGCCCCAGCATTTT. Amino acids: CASSTGQGNQPQHF.

The CDR3 DNA sequence: TGTGCCTGCCCAGACCAGACAGGGCCCGCTAACTATGGCTACACCTTC. Translated, it gives CACPDQTGPANYGYTF. The chain has TRBV30 and TRBJ1-2; 7 bases agree with TRBD1. With 6 bases clipped from V and 0 bases from J, the junction kept 13 bases outside the gene matches. CDR3 length: 16 residues. Germline loops: CDR1 GTSNPN, CDR2 SVGIG (reference sequence). The whole variable domain, filled in from reference TRBV30 and TRBJ1-2, reads SQTIHQWPATLVQPVGSPLSLECTVEGTSNPNLYWYRQAAGRGLQLLFYSVGIGQISSEVPQNLSASRPQDRQFILSSKKLLLSDSGFYLCACPDQTGPANYGYTFGSGTRLTVV.

V is TRBV2 and J is TRBJ1-3, with D possibly TRBD1 on 5 matching bases. Germline CDR1 and CDR2: SNHLY and FYNNEI. The CDR3 contains 13 residues. Between the trimmed V and J ends, which lost 6 bases and 3 bases, there was a span of 9 bases. CDR3 residues: CASSLQDGNTIYF. CDR3 DNA sequence: TGTGCCAGCAGCTTACAGGATGGAAACACCATATATTTT.

A single count supports this clone. The V and J genes are TRBV11-3 and TRBJ2-1, with D tentatively TRBD1 (6 bases). Trimming left V 1 base short and J 8 bases short, with 9 bases between. Germline CDR1 reads SGHNT; CDR2 reads YENEEA. This CDR3 contains 13 residues. CDR3 coding DNA: TGTGCCAGCAGCTTAGGGGGGCCGTATGAGCAGTTCTTC. It translates to CASSLGGPYEQFF.

The rearrangement links TRBV29-1 to TRBJ2-1; tentative D call: TRBD1 (5 bases). Per the germline V gene, CDR1 is SQVTM and CDR2 is ANQGSEA. This CDR3 contains 15 residues. The V end lost 6 bases, the J end lost 4 bases, and 19 bases lay between the germline ends. CDR3 DNA sequence: TGCAGCGTCCCGAACAGGACCCCCCTTTACAATGAGCAGTTCTTC. Encoded protein: CSVPNRTPLYNEQFF.

This clone was found a few times. The V call is TRBV30, the J call TRBJ1-1, with a tentative D call TRBD1 (5 bases). Germline CDR1 and CDR2: GTSNPN and SVGIG (reference sequence). The CDR3 has 13 residues. V gave up 2 bases and J gave up 4 bases, with 11 bases separating them. CDR3 nucleotides: TGTGCCTGGAGTTTATGGGGCCTCACTGAAGCTTTCTTT. Protein product: CAWSLWGLTEAFF.

The chain joins TRBV4-2 to TRBJ1-2; no definite D call. Germline values: CDR1 LGHNA, CDR2 YNFKEQ. The V gene lost 0 bases and the J gene lost 0 bases, with 8 bases spanning the gap. CDR3 size: 15 residues. CDR3 residues: CASSQEVPANYGYTF. The CDR3 bases are TGTGCCAGCAGCCAAGAGGTCCCAGCTAACTATGGCTACACCTTC.

The chain links TRBV4-1 to TRBJ2-7; 8 bases agree with TRBD2. Germline lookup yields CDR1 MGHRA and CDR2 YSYEKL. CDR3 length equals 16 residues. V lost 0 bases, J lost 6 bases, and 10 bases stayed unmatched. The CDR3 bases are TGCGCCAGCAGCCAAGACGGTACGGGGGGGGCCTCCGAGCAGTACTTC. Translating it yields CASSQDGTGGASEQYF.

This chain links TRBV4-1 with TRBJ2-2; D uncertain. Germline CDR1 reads MGHRA; CDR2 reads YSYEKL. The CDR3 consists of 14 residues. Trimming removed 4 bases at V and 2 bases at J, with 8 bases between. The CDR3 nucleotides read TGCGCCAGCAGCCTCCAAAGCAACACCGGGGAGCTGTTTTTT. It encodes CASSLQSNTGELFF.

The chain has TRBV9 and TRBJ1-4; TRBD1 aligns across 7 bases. This CDR3 is 15 amino acids long. The V gene's germline CDR1 is SGDLS and CDR2 YYNGEE. V was pared by 4 bases and J by 4 bases, with 7 bases of the junction left unmatched. The CDR3 coding sequence is TGTGCCAGCAGCCCGACCGGGACAGATAATGAAAAACTGTTTTTT. This encodes CASSPTGTDNEKLFF.

The chain couples TRBV29-1 to TRBJ2-1; D perhaps matches TRBD1 (5 bases). The CDR3 runs 16 residues. V shed 4 bases and J shed 4 bases, with 20 bases lying between them. Germline loops: CDR1 SQVTM, CDR2 ANQGSEA. The CDR3 protein is CSVAGRPGAGYNEQFF. For the CDR3, the DNA is TGCAGCGTTGCCGGCCGACCTGGGGCAGGGTACAATGAGCAGTTCTTC.

This chain uses TRBV9 with TRBJ2-7; 10 bases align to TRBD1. Germline-derived CDR1 and CDR2 are SGDLS and YYNGEE. V lost 3 bases to trimming and J lost 5 bases; unmatched junction nucleotides: 5. The CDR3 totals 14 residues. Here the CDR3 DNA reads TGTGCCAGCAGCGGGAGACAGGGGGCGGACGAGCAGTACTTC. It encodes CASSGRQGADEQYF.